The 15 T cell receptor beta chains in this list originate from one sample, sequenced in a study of shared clonotypes between healthy human individuals (dated by TCRdb to 2020 to 2021). Library generation was performed with the immunoSEQ multiplex PCR assay. Imported from immuneACCESS, the table was reduced by TCRdb to in-frame sequences with V and J called. These copies leave out some clones; in studies compared against another copy, an unresolved V gene accounts for under half, and the cause of the remainder is not known. This sample is represented by approximately 640,000 clones; around 90% of them were singletons. The top ten clones comprise 30% to 40% of the sample. The sample was memory CD8+ T cells from PBMCs. In the paper's terms, the cell subset or site label means: CD45RO+ cells pooled with CCR7-negative TemRA cells. The source is a man aged 18 to 30 in good health. Some clones in this sample may be carry-over from other donors' samples.

The genes are TRBV27 and TRBJ1-5, with a weak D call TRBD1 (5 bases). The CDR3 contains 15 residues. V was pared by 3 bases and J by 1 base, with 10 bases between. The germline V gene encodes CDR1 MNHEY and CDR2 SMNVEV (reference sequence). The CDR3 DNA is TGTGCCAGCAGTTTTACGGACAACAGCAATCAGCCCCAGCATTTT. Its protein is CASSFTDNSNQPQHF.

The sample holds a few counts of this clone. This chain connects TRBV7-6 to TRBJ2-1; 8 positions match TRBD2. V shed 5 bases, J shed 10 bases, and the junction held 13 bases outside the gene matches. CDR3 length: 15 residues. Germline V lookup: CDR1 SGHVS, CDR2 FNYEAQ. CDR3 DNA sequence: TGTGCCAGCAGCCCCGAAGCGGGAGTTCCCTTCGAGCAGTTCTTC. Translating gives CASSPEAGVPFEQFF. The full variable domain, rest sourced from reference TRBV7-6 and TRBJ2-1, is GAGVSQSPRYKVTKRGQDVALRCDPISGHVSLYWYRQALGQGPEFLTYFNYEAQQDKSGLPNDRFSAERPEGSISTLTIQRTEQRDSAMYRCASSPEAGVPFEQFFGPGTRLTVL.

This clone has only one observation. Germline and junction disagree at one end, which may indicate a read error. The rearrangement uses TRBV4-3 and TRBJ1-4, with D possibly TRBD1 on 6 matching bases. Germline V CDR1 and CDR2: LGHNA, YSLEER. The CDR3 totals 16 residues. CDR3 nucleotide sequence: TGCGCCAGCAGCGAAGAAGGGGGTCTGCACAATGAAAAACTGTTTTTT. Its translation: CASSEEGGLHNEKLFF.

The chain combines TRBV30 with TRBJ2-1, with 16 bases that match TRBD2. This CDR3 has 15 residues. The ends lost 4 bases at V and 9 bases at J; junction bases unmatched: 6. The V gene's germline CDR1 is GTSNPN and CDR2 SVGIG (reference sequence). The CDR3 loop reads CAWKEGLAGGFEQFF. CDR3 nucleotide sequence: TGTGCCTGGAAGGAGGGACTAGCGGGAGGGTTTGAGCAGTTCTTC.

The J gene is TRBJ2-4, the V gene TRBV7-2; the D is unclear. Trimming pared 1 base from V and 1 base from J, leaving 17 bases between. This CDR3 has 18 amino acids. Looked up from germline, CDR1 is SGHTA and CDR2 is FQGNSA. The CDR3 DNA sequence: TGTGCCAGCAGCTTAGAGCGCCCAGGCGGAGCGGCCAAAAACATTCAGTACTTC. Its protein product is CASSLERPGGAAKNIQYF.

This clone has only one observation. Compared with germline, one end of the junction differs, possibly owing to a read error. The chain recombines TRBV9 with TRBJ2-7, with 9 bases fitting TRBD1. Germline V gives CDR1 SGDLS, CDR2 YYNGEE. The CDR3 length is 14 residues. The DNA for the CDR3 is TGTGCCAGCAGCGTAGGGGGACAGGGCGAATCTTTGCACTTC. Translating it yields CASSVGGQGESLHF. Full variable domain (outside the CDR3, taken from reference TRBV9 and TRBJ2-7): DSGVTQTPKHLITATGQRVTLRCSPRSGDLSVYWYQQSLDQGLQFLIQYYNGEERAKGNILERFSAQQFPDLHSELNLSSLELGDSALYFCASSVGGQGESLHFGPGTRLTVT.

The chain carries TRBV19 and TRBJ2-1, with D uncertain. This CDR3 has 13 residues. V was cut by 8 bases and J by 6 bases, with 14 bases left in between. Germline V CDR1 and CDR2: LNHDA, SQIVND (reference sequence). The CDR3 spells CASCGVERNEQFF. CDR3 nucleotide sequence: TGTGCCAGTTGTGGAGTGGAGCGCAATGAGCAGTTCTTC.

The chain uses TRBV28 and TRBJ2-3; 10 bases match TRBD2. CDR1 MDHEN and CDR2 SYDVKM come from the germline V gene. V was pared by 5 bases and J by 7 bases, with 6 bases of the junction left unmatched. This CDR3 contains 14 residues. CDR3 amino acids: CASSLPGLANTQYF. DNA of the CDR3: TGTGCCAGCAGTCTTCCGGGACTAGCGAATACGCAGTATTTT.

The chain employs TRBV28 and TRBJ2-3; D perhaps matches TRBD2 (6 bases). This CDR3 comprises 15 residues. V lost 7 bases and J lost 3, with 17 bases in between. The germline V gene encodes CDR1 MDHEN and CDR2 SYDVKM. The CDR3 nucleotides are TGTGCCAGCACGGCTGCGCAGCGGGCGACAGATACGCAGTATTTT. Its protein product is CASTAAQRATDTQYF.

As regards this clone: Mismatch with germline at one junction end may stem from a read error. The rearrangement uses TRBV29-1 and TRBJ1-3; D not resolved. There are 12 residues in the CDR3. Germline CDR1 reads SQVTM; CDR2 reads ANQGSEA. The CDR3 nucleotides read TGCAGCATATGGCAGACTGGAAGCACCATATATTTT. Its translation: CSIWQTGSTIYF. Variable domain in full (rest from reference TRBV29-1 and TRBJ1-3): SAVISQKPSRDICQRGTSLTIQCQVDSQVTMMFWYRQQPGQSLTLIATANQGSEATYESGFVIDKFPISRPNLTFSTLTVSNMSPEDSSIYLCSIWQTGSTIYFGEGSWLTVV.

V usage is TRBV4-2 and J usage is TRBJ2-2; perhaps TRBD2 as D (5 bases). CDR1 LGHNA and CDR2 YNFKEQ come from the germline V gene. CDR3 length: 15 residues. The V and J ends lost 6 bases and 6 bases respectively, with 17 bases between them. The CDR3 sequence is CASSPESGSAGELFF. In DNA, the CDR3 is TGTGCCAGCAGTCCGGAGTCGGGGTCCGCCGGGGAGCTGTTTTTT.

The genes are TRBV28 and TRBJ2-3; 8 nucleotides line up with TRBD2. Germline CDR1 MDHEN, CDR2 SYDVKM. The V gene end was trimmed by 5 bases and the J gene end by 1 base; junction bases not matched to a gene: 5. The CDR3 loop spans 15 amino acids. DNA for the CDR3: TGTGCCAGCAGTCCGGGACTAGGAGGCACAGATACGCAGTATTTT. Translation: CASSPGLGGTDTQYF.

Only one count was recorded for this clone. This chain joins TRBV23-1 and TRBJ1-2; D not resolved. TRBV23-1 is annotated as an ORF whose role is uncertain. This CDR3 region has 14 residues. V was pared by 2 bases and J by 3 bases, with 10 bases between. The CDR3 DNA is TGCGCCAGCAGTCAACGGAAAGCCCACTATGGCTACACCTTC. This codes for CASSQRKAHYGYTF.

The V and J genes are TRBV27 and TRBJ1-5; no clear D gene. V was shortened by 3 bases and J by 2 bases, with 11 bases between the two germline ends. Germline V gives CDR1 MNHEY, CDR2 SMNVEV (reference sequence). The CDR3 is 15 residues long. The CDR3 region has the DNA TGTGCCAGCAGTTTTAATGGGGTTGGCAATCAGCCCCAGCATTTT. Translating gives CASSFNGVGNQPQHF.

The V call is TRBV7-9, the J call TRBJ2-2; TRBD2 might be the D (7 bases). This CDR3 has 16 amino acids. V was clipped by 4 bases and J by 10 bases, with 22 bases between them. CDR1 and CDR2 from the germline V gene are SEHNR and FQNEAQ (reference sequence). The CDR3 nucleotides read TGTGCCAGCAGCTCGACGGAAGGGGGAGGGTTGGAGGAGCTGTTTTTT. It codes for CASSSTEGGGLEELFF.